This T cell receptor beta chain was captured by sequencing in a study of human T cells and chemical hapten exposure (dated by TCRdb to 2020 to 2023). At the level of the whole study: Libraries were pooled for sequencing, and per-sample TCR yields varied mainly because of small differences in library volumes within the pool. This study followed changes in the peripheral blood TCR repertoire in vivo during primary and secondary sensitization of alopecia patients to the hapten diphenylcyclopropenone (DPC). Each blood RNA sample was used to sequence both TCR alpha and TCR beta chains. Study-wide findings and limitations: DPC sensitization did not change how many TCRs were above 1 in 1000 frequency, and no evidence was found of alterations in global repertoire structure. Repeated subsampling changed both the strength of the expansion versus patch-test correlation and the threshold at which that correlation became significant.

This clonotype has just a few counts. Its antigen is not yet known. No clone much larger than this one lies a single base away; base qualities are absent. The time point label corresponds to: healthy volunteer bleed at 2 weeks. Unfractionated whole blood was collected in Tempus Blood RNA tubes, and total RNA was extracted from that blood. Five healthy volunteers served as TCR sequencing controls and were bled at day 0, 2 weeks and 6 weeks. The library was prepared using RACE. The reads were generated on a NextSeq 500. Library preparation attached unique molecular identifiers to individual cDNA molecules for quantitative, reproducible TCR counting. The authors processed their data as follows. The median number of TCRs per sample was over 85,000, ranging from roughly 23,224 to 690,600. The Decombinator software suite was used to annotate V, J and CDR3 in the TCR reads. To make PS versus PT1 abundance plots, every sample was subsampled to the same number of TCRs (28,000). Expanded TCRs were defined as absent before sensitization and observed at least eight times at the 2-week time point. TCRdb reworked the public reads: Q25 trimming with fastp, MiXCR clone assembly, productive beta chains retained. Every CDR3 protein is listed once, alongside the most common genes and DNA of its rows. Clone size and V and J calls follow TCRdb, not the original study. The sample contains approximately 97,000 distinct CDR3 sequences, about 8.8% of them found a single time. In total, the top ten clones hold 2.5% to 3% of the sample.

From cysteine to phenylalanine, the CDR3 is 14 amino acids long. Of all the DNA, just the CDR3 is kept, 42 bases in frame from base 1. Based on the germline V gene (reference sequence), the CDR1 and CDR2 sequences are MNHEY and SMNVEV. A distance of 9 bases separates the germline ends of V and J, which lose 0 bases and 6 bases respectively. The specimen was whole blood. The rearrangement combines TRBV27 with TRBJ1-5; TRBD1 is possibly the D segment (5 matching bases). The receptor comes from a female donor in good health. Some clones in this sample may be carry-over from other donors' samples. Here the CDR3 is given as CASSLSGVSQPQHF. The nucleotides read TGTGCCAGCAGTTTATCGGGGGTTAGTCAGCCCCAGCATTTT.